The 30 T cell receptor beta chains below come from one sample, sequenced in a study of cytomegalovirus exposure and HLA in healthy donors. The PCR employed 60 Vbeta primers together with 13 Jbeta primers. TCRdb keeps only in-frame clones here, not all; method: immunoSEQ multiplex PCR. This sample has more than 110,000 clones, with 70% to 80% found just once. The sequenced sample was PBMCs. The receptors here all came from a female donor in good health and CMV-seronegative.

Note on this clone: Its ends do not fully match the called genes, so a read error is possible. The gene calls are TRBV4-1 and TRBJ2-7; 8 nucleotides agree with TRBD2. From germline, CDR1 is MGHRA and CDR2 YSYEKL. This CDR3 is built from 15 residues. This CDR3 is CAGSQDRTSGYEQYF. CDR3 DNA: TGCGCCGGCAGCCAAGATCGAACTAGCGGCTACGAGCAGTACTTC.

CDR3 amino acids: CASSLFGQGLYSSYNEQFF. For the CDR3, the DNA is TGTGCCAGCAGTTTATTTGGACAGGGGCTCTATAGCTCCTACAATGAGCAGTTCTTC. The chain joins TRBV28 to TRBJ2-1, with 9 bases that match TRBD1. The V gene's germline CDR1 is MDHEN and CDR2 SYDVKM. Trimming cost V 1 base and J 0 bases; bases outside gene matches: 10. This CDR3 has 19 amino acids.

This clone was recorded at least ten times. This chain links TRBV4-3 with TRBJ1-1, with a possible D match to TRBD1 (5 bases). CDR1 is LGHNA, CDR2 YSLEER, per germline. The CDR3 covers 15 residues. With 0 bases removed from V and 3 bases from J, the gap between germline ends came to 11 bases. As DNA, the CDR3 is TGCGCCAGCAGCCAAGATAGTCGGGGGGACACTGAAGCTTTCTTT. Amino acids: CASSQDSRGDTEAFF.

This clone was found a few times. V is TRBV7-6 and J is TRBJ2-5, with 8 positions matching TRBD1. The V segment lost 4 bases and the J segment 0 bases; nucleotides outside the gene matches: 4. This CDR3 comprises 15 residues. Germline CDR1 is SGHVS and CDR2 is FNYEAQ. For the CDR3, the DNA is TGTGCCAGCAGCTACCAGGGGGCCAACCAAGAGACCCAGTACTTC. Its protein product is CASSYQGANQETQYF.

This rearrangement joins TRBV9 to TRBJ1-1; D unclear. Between the trimmed V and J ends, which lost 4 bases and 2 bases, there was a span of 12 bases. In germline, CDR1 is SGDLS, CDR2 YYNGEE. The CDR3 covers 14 residues. The DNA for the CDR3 is TGTGCCAGCAGCCCCCGCAGCGGAAACACTGAAGCTTTCTTT. Its protein product is CASSPRSGNTEAFF.

The chain combines TRBV7-9 with TRBJ1-2, with a possible D match to TRBD1 (5 bases). CDR1 and CDR2 (germline): SEHNR, FQNEAQ (reference sequence). V was cut by 0 bases and J by 4 bases, with 12 bases left in between. CDR3 length: 15 residues. CDR3 nucleotide sequence: TGTGCCAGCAGCTTAGCTTCTGGACACCTCTATGGCTACACCTTC. This sequence encodes CASSLASGHLYGYTF. Full variable domain (remainder filled in from reference TRBV7-9 and TRBJ1-2): DTGVSQNPRHKITKRGQNVTFRCDPISEHNRLYWYRQTLGQGPEFLTYFQNEAQLEKSRLLSDRFSAERPKGSFSTLEIQRTEQGDSAMYLCASSLASGHLYGYTFGSGTRLTVV.

This chain connects TRBV5-8 to TRBJ1-2; D remains unclear. Germline values: CDR1 SGHTS, CDR2 YDEGEE. This CDR3 is built from 13 residues. V lost 4 bases and J lost 4, with 11 bases in between. Here the CDR3 reads CASSLGEFYGYTF. The CDR3 DNA reads TGTGCCAGCAGCCTCGGTGAATTCTATGGCTACACCTTC.

This clone was recorded a few times. The rearrangement uses TRBV5-4 and TRBJ2-2; D might be TRBD1 (5 bases). CDR1 is SGHNT and CDR2 is YYREEE in the germline V gene (reference sequence). The CDR3 contains 15 residues. V was shortened by 0 bases and J by 6 bases, with 12 bases between the two germline ends. CDR3 sequence: CASSLAGQGPGELFF. CDR3 coding DNA: TGTGCCAGCAGCTTGGCAGGGCAGGGCCCCGGGGAGCTGTTTTTT.

This clone was observed a few times. The genes are TRBV29-1 and TRBJ2-5, with 7 bases fitting TRBD1. The germline gives CDR1 SQVTM, CDR2 ANQGSEA. J gave up 2 bases and V 4 bases, and 4 bases lay outside the gene matches. The CDR3 covers 13 residues. The CDR3 DNA follows: TGCAGCGTTGCTGGGACAGCTCAAGAGACCCAGTACTTC. Protein product: CSVAGTAQETQYF.

The chain carries TRBV11-3 and TRBJ2-3; 7 nucleotides line up with TRBD1. Trimming at V came to 6 bases and at J to 14 bases, leaving 11 bases not matched to a gene. Germline CDR1 SGHNT, CDR2 YENEEA. The length of the CDR3 is 12 residues. The CDR3 region is CASRARQGGLYF. In DNA form, the CDR3 reads TGTGCCAGCAGGGCAAGACAGGGTGGATTGTATTTT.

This chain joins TRBV6-1 and TRBJ1-2; D uncertain. Germline V gene lookup returns CDR1 MNHNS and CDR2 SASEGT. The CDR3 loop spans 14 amino acids. Trimming took off 3 bases at V and 4 bases at J, with 12 bases between the two ends. The CDR3 region has the DNA TGTGCCAGCAGTGAGGGGTTCGGGGTCTATGGCTACACCTTC. Protein product: CASSEGFGVYGYTF.

The chain is built from TRBV27 and TRBJ2-7, with TRBD1 as a possible D gene (6 bases). This CDR3 is 12 amino acids long. Germline V gene data show CDR1 as MNHEY and CDR2 as SMNVEV (reference sequence). The ends were cut back, 8 bases at V and 7 bases at J, with 15 bases in the middle. CDR3 in DNA: TGTGCCAGCGGCCACAGGGCGCGGGAGCAGTACTTC. Its protein is CASGHRAREQYF.

This rearrangement joins TRBV13 to TRBJ2-7, with D perhaps matching TRBD2 (6 bases). This CDR3 has 12 residues. Between the trimmed V and J ends, which lost 5 bases and 6 bases, there was a span of 11 bases. CDR1 is PRHDT and CDR2 is FYEKMQ in the germline V gene (reference sequence). The CDR3 region is CASSPPGGEQYF. As DNA, the CDR3 is TGTGCCAGCAGCCCACCCGGGGGCGAGCAGTACTTC.

As regards this clone: One end of the junction fails to match germline, which may point to a read error. The J gene is TRBJ2-7, the V gene TRBV5-1, with 9 bases fitting TRBD1. CDR3 length: 14 amino acids. Germline V gene sequence: CDR1 SGHRS, CDR2 YFSETQ. The CDR3 is CASRLDRGYHEQYF. The CDR3 DNA sequence: TGCGCCAGCAGATTGGACAGGGGTTATCACGAGCAGTACTTC.

V usage is TRBV7-9 and J usage is TRBJ2-1; 8 nucleotides line up with TRBD2. This CDR3 is 15 amino acids long. V was pared by 4 bases and J by 5 bases, with 7 bases of the junction left unmatched. Germline V gene data show CDR1 as SEHNR and CDR2 as FQNEAQ (reference sequence). The CDR3 here is CASSSLRGLDNEQFF. CDR3 DNA: TGTGCCAGCAGCTCCCTGAGGGGACTAGACAATGAGCAGTTCTTC.

As for this clone: One end of the junction varies from germline; a read error may be responsible. The V and J genes are TRBV7-9 and TRBJ1-4; D might be TRBD1 (6 bases). From germline, CDR1 is SEHNR and CDR2 FQNEAQ (reference sequence). This CDR3 comprises 14 residues. CDR3 DNA sequence: TGTTCCAGCAGCTTGGGGGCGATTAATGAAAAACTGTTTTTT. Protein product: CSSSLGAINEKLFF.

The chain uses TRBV27 and TRBJ2-2; 12 bases fit TRBD2. The CDR3 length is 18 residues. Germline V gene data show CDR1 as MNHEY and CDR2 as SMNVEV (reference sequence). With 3 bases clipped from V and 10 bases from J, the junction kept 15 bases outside the gene matches. Here the CDR3 DNA reads TGTGCCAGCAGTTTCCTAGCGGGAGGGGCCGCCTGGGTGTCGGAGCTGTTTTTT. Its protein product is CASSFLAGGAAWVSELFF.

The chain is built from TRBV7-9 and TRBJ2-7; TRBD1 agrees at 9 bases. The junction had 12 bases not matched to a gene; V was cut back by 6 bases and J by 3 bases. Germline-derived CDR1 and CDR2 are SEHNR and FQNEAQ (reference sequence). The CDR3 has 16 amino acids. CDR3 DNA: TGTGCCAGCAGTGTCCCCGGACAGGGGTCGGGCTACGAGCAGTACTTC. This codes for CASSVPGQGSGYEQYF.

This clone was counted a single time. CDR3 bases: TGTGCCAGCAGTCGACAGGGGGTACGAAACACCATATATTTT. This translates into CASSRQGVRNTIYF. V usage is TRBV6-6 and J usage is TRBJ1-3; TRBD1 matches at 9 bases. The CDR3 has 14 residues. The germline gives CDR1 MNHNY, CDR2 SVGAGI (reference sequence). Trimming cost V 5 bases and J 5 bases; bases outside gene matches: 4.

This clone occurred a few times. The V call is TRBV9, the J call TRBJ2-7, with D unresolved. From germline, CDR1 is SGDLS and CDR2 YYNGEE. This CDR3 comprises 15 residues. V was pared by 0 bases and J by 0 bases, with 10 bases between. The CDR3 DNA reads TGTGCCAGCAGCGTAGCCCCCTCCCTCTCCTACGAGCAGTACTTC. Amino acid sequence: CASSVAPSLSYEQYF. The full variable domain, rest sourced from reference TRBV9 and TRBJ2-7, is DSGVTQTPKHLITATGQRVTLRCSPRSGDLSVYWYQQSLDQGLQFLIQYYNGEERAKGNILERFSAQQFPDLHSELNLSSLELGDSALYFCASSVAPSLSYEQYFGPGTRLTVT.

The V and J genes are TRBV5-4 and TRBJ1-2; TRBD1 matches at 9 bases. This CDR3 has 13 residues. V shed 4 bases, J shed 5 bases, and the junction held 3 bases outside the gene matches. CDR1 is SGHNT, CDR2 YYREEE, per germline (reference sequence). CDR3 sequence (DNA): TGTGCCAGCAGCATCGGGACAGGGTATGGCTACACCTTC. Translated, it gives CASSIGTGYGYTF.

This chain links TRBV18 with TRBJ1-6; D perhaps matches TRBD1 (5 bases). This CDR3 spans 14 amino acids. Germline V gene lookup returns CDR1 KGHSH and CDR2 LQKENI. V lost 3 bases and J 6 bases, leaving 9 bases between the germline ends. CDR3 amino acids: CASSPGAVNSPLHF. The CDR3 DNA reads as TGTGCCAGCTCACCTGGGGCAGTTAATTCACCCCTCCACTTT.

The rearrangement joins TRBV6-5 to TRBJ1-6; D remains ambiguous. Germline-derived CDR1 and CDR2 are MNHEY and SVGAGI. The CDR3 length is 14 residues. The V gene lost 8 bases and the J gene lost 7 bases, with 15 bases spanning the gap. The CDR3 loop reads CASRQDWQNSPLHF. The CDR3 coding sequence is TGTGCCAGCCGCCAGGACTGGCAAAATTCACCCCTCCACTTT.

In this sample, this clone turned up a few times. This specimen includes other DNA sequences encoding the same CDR3. The chain uses TRBV6-6 and TRBJ1-1; TRBD1 agrees at 7 bases. The germline CDR1 and CDR2 sequences are MNHNY and SVGAGI (reference sequence). J gave up 3 bases and V 6 bases, and 4 bases lay outside the gene matches. This CDR3 contains 13 residues. The CDR3 region is CASSRQGYTEAFF. CDR3 bases: TGTGCCAGCAGCCGACAGGGTTACACTGAAGCTTTCTTT.

Note on this clone: At the DNA level, this CDR3 is encoded by other sequences in the same sample as well. The chain employs TRBV4-1 and TRBJ2-1; 8 bases fit TRBD2. Looked up from germline, CDR1 is MGHRA and CDR2 is YSYEKL. The CDR3 length is 15 residues. The ends lost 2 bases at V and 3 bases at J; junction bases unmatched: 3. The CDR3 spells CASSQLLAGYNEQFF. The CDR3 nucleotides read TGCGCCAGCAGCCAACTTCTAGCGGGCTACAATGAGCAGTTCTTC.

V is TRBV30 and J is TRBJ2-3; D unresolved. CDR1 and CDR2 from the germline V gene are GTSNPN and SVGIG (reference sequence). The CDR3 runs to 14 residues. The V and J ends lost 1 base and 0 bases respectively, with 8 bases between them. The CDR3 is CAWSADTSTDTQYF. The DNA of the CDR3 is TGTGCCTGGAGTGCTGACACTAGCACAGATACGCAGTATTTT. Full variable domain (remainder filled in from reference TRBV30 and TRBJ2-3): SQTIHQWPATLVQPVGSPLSLECTVEGTSNPNLYWYRQAAGRGLQLLFYSVGIGQISSEVPQNLSASRPQDRQFILSSKKLLLSDSGFYLCAWSADTSTDTQYFGPGTRLTVL.

V gene TRBV6-5 combines with J gene TRBJ1-6, with 11 bases aligning to TRBD1. The CDR3 spans 14 residues. V dropped 5 bases and J dropped 12; count of bases not matched to a gene: 6. From germline, CDR1 is MNHEY and CDR2 SVGAGI. CDR3 nucleotides: TGTGCCAGCAGTCTGGGACAGGGGGTAGGACCCCTCCACTTT. Protein sequence: CASSLGQGVGPLHF.

The chain uses TRBV19 and TRBJ1-5, with 8 positions matching TRBD1. The CDR3 totals 14 residues. V trimming: 5 bases; J trimming: 7 bases; junction bases outside the gene matches: 7. Germline V gives CDR1 LNHDA, CDR2 SQIVND (reference sequence). For the CDR3, the DNA is TGTGCCAGTAGTTCCAGGGGGCTTGAACAGCCCCAGCATTTT. Its translation: CASSSRGLEQPQHF.

The chain couples TRBV5-1 to TRBJ2-5, with 7 bases fitting TRBD2. This CDR3 has 14 amino acids. Trimming at V came to 5 bases and at J to 3 bases, leaving 7 bases not matched to a gene. The germline V gene has CDR1 SGHRS and CDR2 YFSETQ. The CDR3 protein is CASRPGTTKETQYF. The DNA of the CDR3 is TGCGCCAGCAGGCCCGGGACTACCAAAGAGACCCAGTACTTC.

The V and J genes are TRBV2 and TRBJ1-1, with TRBD1 matching 10 bases. CDR1 is SNHLY and CDR2 is FYNNEI in the germline V gene. The trim removed 2 bases at V and 3 bases at J, leaving 6 bases unmatched. The CDR3 spans 16 residues. DNA of the CDR3: TGTGCCAGCAGTGAATATGGGACAGGGGCGTACACTGAAGCTTTCTTT. Protein product: CASSEYGTGAYTEAFF.